This T cell receptor (beta chain) was found in a study of shared clonotypes between healthy human individuals. Turning to the study itself: Participating donors consisted of a couple of women and a few men aged 18 to 49.

Naive CD8 cells lacked CD45RO and underwent positive selection for CCR7, leaving out terminally differentiated effector memory CD45RA+ cells. A note on this clone: The antigen remains undetermined.

The data were produced by immunoSEQ multiplex PCR, yet TCRdb's version contains in-frame clones alone and is incomplete. The sample carries fewer than 1 million clones, 90% to 98% recorded once. V was pared by 0 bases and J by 7 bases, with 5 bases of the junction left unmatched. The CDR3 extends over 15 amino acids. Germline values: CDR1 MNHEY, CDR2 SVGAGI. The study, taken as a whole, reports: Clonotypes that were shared across a handful of donors made up 4% to 6% of naive CD4 clonotypes.

This clonotype was obtained from a man aged 25 to 45 in good health. The sample comprised naive CD8+ T cells sorted from blood. The rearrangement joins TRBV6-5 to TRBJ2-1, with TRBD1 identical over 8 bases. CDR3 loop: CASSYSAGGWNEQFF. The CDR3 nucleotides read TGTGCCAGCAGTTACTCGGCAGGGGGCTGGAATGAGCAGTTCTTC.